A selection of T cell receptor beta chains follows, all from one sample in a study of tumor T cells in aggressive B-cell lymphoma. Produced via immunoSEQ multiplex PCR; TCRdb's table is partial and in-frame only. The repertoire holds around 3,000 clones, with roughly 82% as singletons. The sequenced sample was tumor tissue. These receptors were obtained from an adult with diffuse large B cell lymphoma. CDR3s include the opening cysteine and the closing phenylalanine or tryptophan. The order of the fields is clone size, V gene, D gene, J gene, CDR3 protein, CDR3 DNA. The D gene is left open where the match is weak. Some rows mark clone size as missing; the rest say once, few, many or name a class of expanded clone.

size: .
V: TRBV18
D: TRBD1
J: TRBJ1-6
CDR3: CASSPRQGGDSPLHF
DNA: TGTGCCAGCTCACCACGACAGGGGGGGGATTCACCCCTCCACTTT

size: .
V: TRBV4-1
D: .
J: TRBJ1-1
CDR3: CASSQRGLENTEAFF
DNA: TGCGCCAGCAGCCAACGCGGGTTGGAGAACACTGAAGCTTTCTTT

size: .
V: TRBV7-9
D: .
J: TRBJ2-1
CDR3: CASSSLAFSSYNEQFF
DNA: TGTGCCAGCAGCTCTCTAGCGTTTTCGTCCTACAATGAGCAGTTCTTC

size: once
V: TRBV6-1
D: .
J: TRBJ1-4
CDR3: CASSEEGAENEKLFF
DNA: TGTGCCAGCAGTGAAGAAGGAGCAGAGAATGAAAAACTGTTTTTT

size: .
V: TRBV11-2
D: .
J: TRBJ2-1
CDR3: CASSSKTEYNEQFF
DNA: TGTGCCAGCAGCTCTAAAACAGAGTACAATGAGCAGTTCTTC

size: .
V: TRBV13
D: .
J: TRBJ1-2
CDR3: CASSLGPYRGGYGYTF
DNA: TGTGCCAGCAGCTTAGGCCCTTACAGAGGAGGTTATGGCTACACCTTC

size: .
V: TRBV30
D: .
J: TRBJ2-3
CDR3: CAWTGGFTDTQYF
DNA: TGTGCCTGGACAGGAGGGTTCACAGATACGCAGTATTTT

size: .
V: TRBV27
D: .
J: TRBJ2-7
CDR3: CASSLPGRGSYEQYF
DNA: TGTGCCAGCAGTCTCCCCGGCAGGGGCTCCTACGAGCAGTACTTC

size: .
V: TRBV19
D: TRBD2
J: TRBJ2-1
CDR3: CASSPQTSGGGEFF
DNA: TGTGCCAGTAGTCCCCAGACTAGCGGGGGAGGCGAGTTCTTC

size: .
V: TRBV5-4
D: .
J: TRBJ2-1
CDR3: CASSLGQENEQFF
DNA: TGTGCCAGCAGCTTGGGTCAGGAAAATGAGCAGTTCTTC

size: .
V: TRBV10-2
D: TRBD1
J: TRBJ1-2
CDR3: CASSEDRVGGYTF
DNA: TGCGCCAGCAGTGAGGACAGGGTAGGTGGCTACACCTTC

size: .
V: TRBV5-4
D: .
J: TRBJ1-4
CDR3: CASSSSGATNEKLFF
DNA: TGTGCCAGCAGCTCTTCGGGAGCAACTAATGAAAAACTGTTTTTT

size: .
V: TRBV30
D: .
J: TRBJ1-6
CDR3: CAWSKGLGYNSPLHF
DNA: TGTGCCTGGAGTAAGGGGCTAGGGTATAATTCACCCCTCCACTTT

size: .
V: TRBV18
D: .
J: TRBJ2-5
CDR3: CASSLLSQETQYF
DNA: TGTGCCAGCTCACTTCTAAGCCAAGAGACCCAGTACTTC

size: .
V: TRBV19
D: TRBD1
J: TRBJ2-4
CDR3: CARDRTGGILAKNIQYF
DNA: TGTGCCAGAGATCGGACAGGGGGGATCCTAGCCAAAAACATTCAGTACTTC

size: .
V: TRBV2
D: TRBD1
J: TRBJ1-6
CDR3: CASSPLGQEVPLHF
DNA: TGTGCCAGCAGCCCCTTAGGACAGGAGGTCCCCCTCCACTTT

size: .
V: TRBV7-9
D: TRBD1
J: TRBJ2-2
CDR3: CASSPPFRTGGITGELFF
DNA: TGTGCCAGCAGCCCTCCTTTTCGGACAGGGGGGATCACCGGGGAGCTGTTTTTT